What follows are 3 T cell receptor beta chains derived from one specimen sequenced in a study of regulatory T cells in long-lasting Graves disease. HTBI primers from iRepertoire and Arm-PCR of CDR3 regions yielded the TCR beta libraries. One entry per CDR3 protein results from TCRdb running MiXCR on the multiplex PCR reads. The sample has fewer than 400,000 distinct CDR3 sequences, around 21% seen once. Time point denoted: persistent/refractory GD, antithyroid drugs over 5 years with positive TRAb. PBMCs were the source of the RNA used for TCR sequencing. The material sequenced was peripheral blood mononuclear cells (PBMCs), taken when the disease was refractory, from a patient treated with antithyroid drugs. These receptor sequences come from a female donor with Graves disease.

This sequence joins TRBV19 and TRBJ1-5; the D gene is possibly TRBD1 (6 bases). The V end was cut by 4 bases, the J end by 2 bases, with 12 bases between. CDR3 size: 15 residues. From germline, CDR1 is LNHDA and CDR2 SQIVND (reference sequence). CDR3 protein: CASSTGQFRNQPQHF. The CDR3, as DNA: TGTGCCAGTAGTACCGGACAGTTTCGCAATCAGCCCCAGCATTTT.

This clonotype was counted only a few times. The chain recombines TRBV5-1 with TRBJ1-6, with D unclear. The V gene lost 4 bases and the J gene lost 7 bases, with 15 bases spanning the gap. CDR3 length: 15 residues. Germline CDR1 reads SGHRS; CDR2 reads YFSETQ. The CDR3 is CASSPTGKTNSPLHF. The CDR3 nucleotides read TGCGCCAGCAGCCCAACGGGGAAAACCAATTCACCCCTCCACTTT.

This clonotype was seen many times. The chain carries TRBV20-1 and TRBJ2-7, with no clear D. The CDR3 runs 11 residues. The V and J ends lost 5 bases and 5 bases respectively, with 10 bases between them. The germline CDR1 and CDR2 sequences are DFQATT and SNEGSKA (reference sequence). The CDR3 sequence: CSAGWVDEQYF. The CDR3 DNA reads TGCAGTGCTGGCTGGGTCGACGAGCAGTACTTC.